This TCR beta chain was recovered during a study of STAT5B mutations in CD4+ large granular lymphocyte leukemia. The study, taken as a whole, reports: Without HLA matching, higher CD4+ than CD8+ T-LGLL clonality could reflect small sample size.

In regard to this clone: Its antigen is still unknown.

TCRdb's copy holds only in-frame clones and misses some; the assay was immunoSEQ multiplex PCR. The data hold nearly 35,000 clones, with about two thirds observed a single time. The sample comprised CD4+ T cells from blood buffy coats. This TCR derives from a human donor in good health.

The CDR3, as DNA: TGTGCCAGTAGTATGCTTTTTAGTTCGCGGGGCGAGCAGTACTTC. Amino acids: CASSMLFSSRGEQYF. The rearrangement joins TRBV19 to TRBJ2-7; D possibly corresponds to TRBD2 (6 bases). The V and J ends lost 3 bases and 6 bases respectively, with 18 bases between them. The germline gives CDR1 LNHDA, CDR2 SQIVND (reference sequence). The CDR3 covers 15 residues.